Included here is one T cell receptor (beta chain) sequence, with context. Its cognate antigen is unknown. Method: immunoSEQ multiplex PCR; TCRdb's copy keeps in-frame clones and lacks some. The sample holds about 120,000 clones; approximately 87% are singletons and the top ten take approximately 2.3%. The data were taken from a study of cytomegalovirus exposure and HLA in healthy donors. Points from the study as a whole: It was confirmed in vitro that three of the CMV-associated chains were specific for CMV antigens. Some TCR beta chains (roughly 160 of them) were listed as cytomegalovirus-associated. Rare sequences made up most TCRs, while some public TCRs were found in many donors.

Germline-derived CDR1 and CDR2 are LNHDA and SQIVND (reference sequence). CDR3 length: 13 amino acids. Trimming cost V 3 bases and J 5 bases, with 10 bases left between them. This sequence was found in a woman in her thirties in good health and CMV-seronegative. What was sequenced was PBMCs. V gene TRBV19 combines with J gene TRBJ2-5; D perhaps matches TRBD2 (5 bases). This chain's CDR3 is CASSIGRRETQYF. CDR3 DNA sequence: TGTGCCAGTAGTATTGGAAGGAGGGAGACCCAGTACTTC.